Each of the 9 T cell receptor beta chains below was sequenced from the same sample in a study of CD8 T cells in ankylosing spondylitis. The study's findings and limits: Ankylosing spondylitis blood appeared to be characterized by a TCR beta motif of eight or nine highly homologous variants.

These TCRs' antigens remain unknown. TCRdb independently ran MiXCR on the 5' RACE reads; one entry per CDR3 protein. The table shows hundreds of thousands of distinct CDR3 sequences, with roughly 15% occurring only once. The sample was blood, either unsorted or a sorted T cell fraction (not recorded which). Receptors originate from a male donor with ankylosing spondylitis.

This clonotype has just a few counts. The chain has TRBV29-1 and TRBJ2-1; a possible D gene is TRBD2 (6 bases). Trimming stripped 7 bases from V and 1 base from J, with 17 bases between. Germline values: CDR1 SQVTM, CDR2 ANQGSEA. This CDR3 has 15 residues. The CDR3 is CSASTPAGSYNEQFF. DNA of the CDR3: TGCAGCGCTTCTACTCCGGCGGGGTCCTACAATGAGCAGTTCTTC.

The J gene is TRBJ2-1, the V gene TRBV24-1; unclear D gene. The germline V gene encodes CDR1 KGHDR and CDR2 SFDVKD. The length of the CDR3 is 12 residues. Trimming removed 5 bases from V and 6 bases from J, with 7 bases in between. CDR3 in amino acids: CATSGATNEQFF. Here the CDR3 DNA reads TGTGCCACCAGTGGAGCAACCAATGAGCAGTTCTTC.

There are a few counts of this clonotype. The genes are TRBV4-1 and TRBJ2-3; 10 nucleotides match TRBD2. The CDR3 has 16 amino acids. Looked up from germline, CDR1 is MGHRA and CDR2 is YSYEKL. The J segment lost 3 bases and the V segment lost 5 bases, leaving 8 bases of the junction unmatched. The CDR3 sequence: CASSFLAGVMTDTQYF. In DNA, the CDR3 is TGCGCCAGCAGCTTTCTAGCGGGGGTAATGACAGATACGCAGTATTTT.

The rearrangement joins TRBV2 to TRBJ2-5; D may be TRBD2 (6 bases). V was trimmed by 1 base and J by 0 bases, leaving 9 bases between them. In germline, CDR1 is SNHLY, CDR2 FYNNEI. CDR3 length: 15 amino acids. CDR3 bases: TGTGCCAGCAGTGAAGATCGGGGGTACCAAGAGACCCAGTACTTC. It translates to CASSEDRGYQETQYF.

This clonotype was counted a few times. The chain links TRBV7-2 to TRBJ2-7; 7 bases are shared with TRBD1. Germline CDR1 reads SGHTA; CDR2 reads FQGNSA. The CDR3 runs to 14 residues. V shed 4 bases and J 2 bases; nucleotides not matched to a gene: 5. The CDR3 DNA reads as TGTGCCAGCAGCTACAGACAGGGACCCTACGAGCAGTACTTC. Its protein product is CASSYRQGPYEQYF.

V gene TRBV5-1 combines with J gene TRBJ2-1; no reliable D call. Trimming pared 1 base from V and 7 bases from J, leaving 15 bases between. This CDR3 is 15 amino acids long. Germline values: CDR1 SGHRS, CDR2 YFSETQ. The CDR3 sequence is CASSLILKKLNEQFF. The CDR3 DNA is TGCGCCAGCAGCTTGATTTTGAAAAAGCTTAATGAGCAGTTCTTC.

This clonotype has only a few counts. V and J are TRBV6-1 and TRBJ1-1; TRBD1 matches 10 bases. CDR1 MNHNS and CDR2 SASEGT come from the germline V gene. This CDR3 has 15 residues. V dropped 2 bases and J dropped 5; count of bases not matched to a gene: 5. The DNA of the CDR3 is TGTGCCAGCAGTGAACGGACAGGGGGAAAGACTGAAGCTTTCTTT. Translated: CASSERTGGKTEAFF.

V and J are TRBV5-4 and TRBJ1-6; TRBD1 aligns across 10 bases. The CDR3 is made up of 15 amino acids. V shed 4 bases, J shed 9 bases, and the junction held 7 bases outside the gene matches. CDR1 SGHNT and CDR2 YYREEE come from the germline V gene (reference sequence). CDR3 coding DNA: TGTGCCAGCAGCGAAGGACAGGGGGAGTTTTCACCCCTCCACTTT. This codes for CASSEGQGEFSPLHF.

The chain carries TRBV9 and TRBJ2-7; 10 bases map to TRBD2. CDR3 length equals 16 residues. J lost 0 bases, V lost 0 bases, and 3 bases had no gene match. The germline gives CDR1 SGDLS, CDR2 YYNGEE. CDR3 protein: CASSVGTSGGSYEQYF. CDR3 coding DNA: TGTGCCAGCAGCGTAGGGACTAGCGGCGGCTCCTACGAGCAGTACTTC.